This T cell receptor beta chain was sequenced for a study of T cells in Graves' hyperthyroidism and ophthalmopathy. Notes on the study in general: A 13 V-J model separated ophthalmopathy from stable hyperthyroidism.

Researchers amplified the TCR beta CDR3 regions from RNA transcripts. TCR CDR3 regions were first amplified by RT-PCR with HTBI primers. TCRdb passed the multiplex PCR reads through MiXCR, listing each CDR3 protein once. The sample includes hundreds of thousands of distinct CDR3 sequences, about 15% of them seen just once. A patient was excluded if there was uncontrolled infection, other autoimmune disease, pregnancy or lactation. Per the germline V gene, CDR1 is MDHEN and CDR2 is SYDVKM. V lost 4 bases to trimming and J lost 0 bases, with 16 bases between them. CDR3 length equals 16 residues. This clonotype was found many times. The antigen remains unidentified.

The source of this sequence is a woman in her sixties with Graves' ophthalmopathy. The sequencing sample was made of blood. The genes are TRBV28 and TRBJ2-7; D may match TRBD1 or TRBD2 (5 bases each). The CDR3 region has the DNA TGTGCCAGCAGTTATACACGAGGGACGGGCTCCTACGAGCAGTACTTC. Translated: CASSYTRGTGSYEQYF.